The 20 T cell receptor beta chains below were found in one sample sequenced in a study of graft-versus-host responses after intestinal transplantation (dated by TCRdb to 2020 to 2023). The time point label on this specimen signifies: cells obtained before transplantation from donor or recipient. Mixed lymphocyte reactions plated approximately 200,000 CFSE-labeled pre-transplant responders with approximately 200,000 irradiated violet-dye-labeled stimulators and were cultured for about 6 days. The library was generated by the immunoSEQ multiplex PCR assay. Entries here come from immuneACCESS through TCRdb and include only in-frame sequences with V and J called. Some clones fail to appear in such tables; in the studies checked, an unresolved V gene covers under half of the shortfall, and the cause of the remainder is unknown. This sample has roughly 21,000 clones in its table, and 30% to 40% of those were observed once. The top ten clones comprise about 9.2% of the sample.

The sequencing used alloreactive CD8+ T cells from a mixed lymphocyte reaction culture, collected before intestinal transplant. This specimen's cell subset or site label, interpreted: CFSE-low proliferating T cells sorted from approximately 6-day pre-transplant mixed lymphocyte reaction (GvH or HvG direction). The receptors were gathered from a human patient who received an intestinal transplant.

The rearrangement links TRBV5-5 to TRBJ2-5; TRBD1 aligns across 10 bases. Germline CDR1 reads SGHKS; CDR2 reads YYEKEE (reference sequence). V shed 3 bases, J shed 5 bases, and the junction held 10 bases outside the gene matches. This CDR3 region has 16 residues. The DNA for the CDR3 is TGTGCCAGCAGCTCTCATGACAGGGGGCTTTGGGAGACCCAGTACTTC. It yields the protein CASSSHDRGLWETQYF. The full variable domain, completed using reference TRBV5-5 and TRBJ2-5, is DAGVTQSPTHLIKTRGQQVTLRCSPISGHKSVSWYQQVLGQGPQFIFQYYEKEERGRGNFPDRFSARQFPNYSSELNVNALLLGDSALYLCASSSHDRGLWETQYFGPGTRLLVL.

Details on this clone: This may be a read error, as it is one base from a much larger clone. This CDR3 is also generated by other DNA sequences in the sample. This CDR3 is CAWSPVNTEAFF. The CDR3 DNA sequence: TGTGCCTGGAGCCCAGTGAACACTGAAGCTTTCTTT. This chain uses TRBV30 with TRBJ1-1; D is unresolved. This CDR3 contains 12 residues. Trimming cost V 3 bases and J 0 bases, with 5 bases left between them. Germline lookup yields CDR1 GTSNPN and CDR2 SVGIG (reference sequence). Full variable domain (remainder filled in from reference TRBV30 and TRBJ1-1): SQTIHQWPATLVQPVGSPLSLECTVEGTSNPNLYWYRQAAGRGLQLLFYSVGIGQISSEVPQNLSASRPQDRQFILSSKKLLLSDSGFYLCAWSPVNTEAFFGQGTRLTVV.

This clone was observed a handful of times. This chain links TRBV10-1 with TRBJ2-7; D call uncertain. V was clipped by 2 bases and J by 3 bases, with 5 bases between them. CDR3 length: 12 amino acids. The germline V gene has CDR1 WNHNN and CDR2 SYGVQD (reference sequence). Here the CDR3 reads CASSETLYEQYF. The CDR3 coding sequence is TGCGCCAGCAGTGAGACGCTCTACGAGCAGTACTTC.

This clone was seen only a few times. The chain couples TRBV7-2 to TRBJ2-7; D uncertain. The V and J ends lost 4 bases and 2 bases respectively, with 9 bases between them. The CDR3 is 13 residues long. CDR1 and CDR2 from the germline V gene are SGHTA and FQGNSA. The CDR3 DNA reads as TGTGCCAGCAGCTGGTACAGAACCTACGAGCAGTACTTC. Its protein product is CASSWYRTYEQYF.

Only a few counts were recorded for this clone. V and J are TRBV30 and TRBJ2-2; a weak D match, TRBD2 (5 bases). The CDR3 extends over 15 amino acids. CDR1 GTSNPN and CDR2 SVGIG come from the germline V gene (reference sequence). V was pared by 0 bases and J by 3 bases, with 11 bases between. CDR3 amino acids: CAWSVRGRDTGELFF. CDR3 coding DNA: TGTGCCTGGAGTGTACGTGGGAGAGACACCGGGGAGCTGTTTTTT.

The genes are TRBV5-1 and TRBJ2-1; D may be TRBD1 (5 bases). Germline CDR1 reads SGHRS; CDR2 reads YFSETQ. CDR3 length equals 12 residues. The ends were cut back, 4 bases at V and 9 bases at J, with 11 bases in the middle. CDR3 protein: CASSGHLPEQFF. The DNA of the CDR3 is TGCGCCAGCAGCGGACATCTTCCTGAGCAGTTCTTC. Full variable domain (remainder filled in from reference TRBV5-1 and TRBJ2-1): KAGVTQTPRYLIKTRGQQVTLSCSPISGHRSVSWYQQTPGQGLQFLFEYFSETQRNKGNFPGRFSGRQFSNSRSEMNVSTLELGDSALYLCASSGHLPEQFFGPGTRLTVL.

The chain has TRBV6-6 and TRBJ2-5; 12 bases line up with TRBD1. The J segment lost 4 bases and the V segment lost 5 bases, leaving 2 bases of the junction unmatched. The germline CDR1 and CDR2 sequences are MNHNY and SVGAGI (reference sequence). The CDR3 sequence is 14 residues long. This CDR3 is CASSGTGGSETQYF. The CDR3, as DNA: TGTGCCAGCAGTGGGACAGGGGGCTCAGAGACCCAGTACTTC.

This chain connects TRBV7-6 to TRBJ2-1; 7 bases are a match to TRBD1. The germline CDR1 and CDR2 sequences are SGHVS and FNYEAQ. Unmatched junction bases numbered 10, after V lost 5 bases and J lost 3 bases. This CDR3 has 16 residues. CDR3 nucleotides: TGTGCCAGCAGCCGGCCCCCAGGGGGAGACTACAATGAGCAGTTCTTC. Protein: CASSRPPGGDYNEQFF.

The chain uses TRBV11-3 and TRBJ1-1; tentatively, D is TRBD1 (6 bases). The CDR3 is 14 residues long. Trimming removed 5 bases from V and 4 bases from J, with 14 bases in between. Per germline, CDR1 SGHNT and CDR2 YENEEA. CDR3 bases: TGTGCCAGCAGCGACCCGGACAGTGGCACTGAAGCTTTCTTT. As protein: CASSDPDSGTEAFF.

Details on this clone: At one boundary the junction diverges from the germline segment, which might be a read error. The chain carries TRBV4-1 and TRBJ2-3, with no clear D. This CDR3 has 14 residues. Germline assignment: CDR1 MGHRA and CDR2 YSYEKL. The CDR3 DNA follows: TGTGCCAGCAGCCAATCGGTTGGCACAGATACGCAGTATTTT. Translating it yields CASSQSVGTDTQYF.

The V and J genes are TRBV6-6 and TRBJ1-1, with D possibly TRBD1 on 5 matching bases. CDR3 size: 13 residues. Germline lookup yields CDR1 MNHNY and CDR2 SVGAGI (reference sequence). V lost 2 bases and J 4 bases, leaving 8 bases between the germline ends. CDR3 loop: CASSYRGVTEAFF. As DNA, the CDR3 is TGTGCCAGCAGTTACCGAGGGGTCACTGAAGCTTTCTTT.

This clone was found a few times. This sequence joins TRBV29-1 and TRBJ2-5, with 8 bases lining up with TRBD2. Germline CDR1 reads SQVTM; CDR2 reads ANQGSEA. The CDR3 totals 18 residues. J was trimmed by 3 bases and V by 0 bases; bases with no gene match: 15. The CDR3 spells CSVEDWGGGTPSKETQYF. CDR3 coding DNA: TGCAGCGTTGAAGATTGGGGCGGGGGGACTCCCTCAAAAGAGACCCAGTACTTC.

This chain links TRBV30 with TRBJ2-1; D gene unclear. V lost 4 bases to trimming and J lost 5 bases, with 9 bases between them. There are 12 residues in the CDR3. Germline V lookup: CDR1 GTSNPN, CDR2 SVGIG (reference sequence). CDR3 sequence (DNA): TGTGCCTGGACCCTGTTCCACAATGAGCAGTTCTTC. It encodes CAWTLFHNEQFF. Based on the CDR3 plus reference TRBV30 and TRBJ2-1, the full variable domain is SQTIHQWPATLVQPVGSPLSLECTVEGTSNPNLYWYRQAAGRGLQLLFYSVGIGQISSEVPQNLSASRPQDRQFILSSKKLLLSDSGFYLCAWTLFHNEQFFGPGTRLTVL.

V and J are TRBV7-6 and TRBJ2-3; D is undetermined. Germline CDR1 and CDR2: SGHVS and FNYEAQ. This CDR3 region has 12 residues. The V gene lost 4 bases and the J gene lost 4 bases, with 6 bases spanning the gap. The CDR3 is CASSSDADTQYF. The CDR3 nucleotides read TGTGCCAGCAGCTCAGATGCAGATACGCAGTATTTT.

The chain uses TRBV7-3 and TRBJ2-1; 8 bases agree with TRBD1. V was pared by 2 bases and J by 8 bases, with 8 bases of the junction left unmatched. CDR1 and CDR2 (germline): SGHTA, FQGTGA. CDR3 size: 15 residues. The CDR3 protein is CASSLAGGRIDEQFF. CDR3 coding DNA: TGTGCCAGCAGCTTAGCAGGGGGCAGAATCGATGAGCAGTTCTTC.

A single count supports this clone. The chain combines TRBV18 with TRBJ2-2; maybe TRBD2 (6 bases). V lost 3 bases and J lost 1, with 12 bases in between. This CDR3 region has 16 residues. CDR1 KGHSH and CDR2 LQKENI come from the germline V gene. In DNA, the CDR3 is TGTGCCAGCTCACCCTTTGCGGGGATGAACACCGGGGAGCTGTTTTTT. It is translated as CASSPFAGMNTGELFF.

V is TRBV5-1 and J is TRBJ2-1; the match to TRBD1 covers 7 bases. Per germline, CDR1 SGHRS and CDR2 YFSETQ. The length of the CDR3 is 21 residues. With 2 bases clipped from V and 4 bases from J, the junction kept 24 bases outside the gene matches. The CDR3 loop is CASSFTLGTAPLPIEYNEQFF. The CDR3 bases are TGCGCCAGCAGCTTTACCCTTGGGACAGCCCCCCTCCCCATAGAGTACAATGAGCAGTTCTTC.

This sequence joins TRBV29-1 and TRBJ2-7; the match to TRBD1 covers 8 bases. The germline V gene encodes CDR1 SQVTM and CDR2 ANQGSEA. J lost 4 bases, V lost 4 bases, and 6 bases had no gene match. The CDR3 is made up of 13 amino acids. CDR3 DNA sequence: TGCAGCGTTGGGGGGACAGGTCCGTACGAGCAGTACTTC. Amino acids: CSVGGTGPYEQYF.

This clone occurred a few times. The chain has TRBV28 and TRBJ2-1; maybe TRBD2 (5 bases). CDR3 length: 11 residues. CDR1 and CDR2 (germline): MDHEN, SYDVKM. V lost 3 bases, J lost 9 bases, and 6 bases lay in between. CDR3 protein: CASSLGAEQFF. The CDR3 coding sequence is TGTGCCAGCAGTTTGGGAGCTGAGCAGTTCTTC.

About this clone: Other DNA sequences in the same sample also yield this CDR3. The genes are TRBV6-5 and TRBJ2-5, with D unclear. The ends were cut back, 6 bases at V and 2 bases at J, with 16 bases in the middle. Germline CDR1 MNHEY, CDR2 SVGAGI. The CDR3 length is 15 residues. The CDR3 protein is CASSYKDRRQETQYF. The CDR3 DNA follows: TGTGCCAGCAGCTATAAGGATAGAAGGCAAGAGACCCAGTACTTC.